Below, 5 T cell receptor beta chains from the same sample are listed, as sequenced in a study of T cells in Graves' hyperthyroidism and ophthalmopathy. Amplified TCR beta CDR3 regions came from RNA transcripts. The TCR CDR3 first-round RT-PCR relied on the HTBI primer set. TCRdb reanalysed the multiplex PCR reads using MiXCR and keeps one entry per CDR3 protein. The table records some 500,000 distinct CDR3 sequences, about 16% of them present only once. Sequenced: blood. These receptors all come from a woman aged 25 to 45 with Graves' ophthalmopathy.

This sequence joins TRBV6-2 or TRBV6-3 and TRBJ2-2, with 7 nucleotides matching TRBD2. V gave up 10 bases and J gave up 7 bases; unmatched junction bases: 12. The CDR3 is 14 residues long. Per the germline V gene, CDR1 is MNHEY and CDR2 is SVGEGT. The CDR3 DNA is TGTGCCAACACCGTTGCGGGAGAGGACGGGGAGCTGTTTTTT. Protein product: CANTVAGEDGELFF.

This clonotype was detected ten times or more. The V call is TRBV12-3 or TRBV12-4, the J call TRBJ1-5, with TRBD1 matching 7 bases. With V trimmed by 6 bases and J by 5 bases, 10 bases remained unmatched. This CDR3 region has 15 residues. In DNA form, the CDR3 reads TGTGCCAGCAGCCGAAACAGGGGTCTAGATCAGCCCCAGCATTTT. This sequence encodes CASSRNRGLDQPQHF.

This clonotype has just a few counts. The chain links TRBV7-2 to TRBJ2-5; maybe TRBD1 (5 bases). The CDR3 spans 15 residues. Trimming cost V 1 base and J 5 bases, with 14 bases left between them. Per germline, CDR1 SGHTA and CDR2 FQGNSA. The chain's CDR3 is CASSLGGAAPETQYF. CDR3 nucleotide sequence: TGTGCCAGCAGCTTAGGTGGGGCCGCGCCCGAGACCCAGTACTTC.

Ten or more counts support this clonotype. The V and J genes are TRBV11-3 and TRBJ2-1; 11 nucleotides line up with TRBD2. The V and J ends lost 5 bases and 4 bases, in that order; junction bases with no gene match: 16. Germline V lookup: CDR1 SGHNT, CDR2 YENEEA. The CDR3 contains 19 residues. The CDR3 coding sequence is TGTGCCAGCAGCCCTCCTCTAGCGGGAGGATCTATGGAGTACAATGAGCAGTTCTTC. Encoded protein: CASSPPLAGGSMEYNEQFF.

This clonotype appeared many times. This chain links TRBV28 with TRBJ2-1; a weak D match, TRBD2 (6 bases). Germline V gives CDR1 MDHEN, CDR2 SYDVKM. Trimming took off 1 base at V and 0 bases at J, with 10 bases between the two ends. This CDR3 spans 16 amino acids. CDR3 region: CASSLFSGSSYNEQFF. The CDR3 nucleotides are TGTGCCAGCAGTTTATTTTCCGGGAGCTCCTACAATGAGCAGTTCTTC.